What follows are 24 T cell receptor beta chains derived from one specimen sequenced in a study of human T cells and chemical hapten exposure. Documented time point: pre-sensitization, week 0. The treatment is: therapeutic diphenylcyclopropenone sensitization with weekly scalp DPC. TCRdb redid the calling of the RACE reads with MiXCR, one entry per CDR3 protein. The top ten clones hold just under 3% of a sample with more than 150,000 distinct CDR3 sequences, nearly 30% of them seen once. The sequencing used whole blood, collected in connection with sensitization to the hapten diphenylcyclopropenone (DPC). These receptors all stem from a woman in her twenties or thirties with alopecia areata. Some clones in this sample may be carry-over from other donors' samples.

This clonotype showed up just a few times. J is TRBJ2-5 and V is TRBV7-2; no firm D call. The CDR3 has 15 amino acids. Germline V lookup: CDR1 SGHTA, CDR2 FQGNSA. Trimming pared 1 base from V and 2 bases from J, leaving 11 bases between. CDR3 amino acids: CASSLVRAEQETQYF. For the CDR3, the DNA is TGTGCCAGCAGCTTAGTTAGGGCAGAACAAGAGACCCAGTACTTC.

The chain joins TRBV7-2 to TRBJ2-6; D not certain. Trimming shortened V by 4 bases and J by 0 bases, and 7 bases separated the two germline ends. Germline CDR1 SGHTA, CDR2 FQGNSA. This CDR3 region has 15 residues. CDR3 amino acids: CASSSYNSGANVLTF. CDR3 sequence (DNA): TGTGCCAGCAGCTCGTATAACTCTGGGGCCAACGTCCTGACTTTC.

This clonotype was counted a few times. The chain combines TRBV7-9 with TRBJ1-4; D possibly corresponds to TRBD1 (6 bases). The germline gives CDR1 SEHNR, CDR2 FQNEAQ (reference sequence). The ends were cut back, 3 bases at V and 7 bases at J, with 12 bases in the middle. The CDR3 totals 14 residues. The CDR3 sequence: CASSFGGGGEKLFF. As DNA, the CDR3 is TGTGCCAGCAGCTTCGGGGGCGGAGGTGAAAAACTGTTTTTT.

This clonotype appeared many times. The chain carries TRBV11-2 and TRBJ2-3; D ambiguous. The V gene lost 1 base and the J gene lost 5 bases, with 10 bases spanning the gap. CDR1 SGHAT and CDR2 FQNNGV come from the germline V gene. The CDR3 consists of 14 residues. The CDR3 coding sequence is TGTGCCAGCAGCTTAGGAACTCTCCAAGATACGCAGTATTTT. Its protein product is CASSLGTLQDTQYF.

This clonotype was observed a handful of times. The chain has TRBV20-1 and TRBJ2-7, with a tentative D call TRBD1 (6 bases). This CDR3 is built from 14 residues. Trimming pared 5 bases from V and 2 bases from J, leaving 16 bases between. From germline, CDR1 is DFQATT and CDR2 SNEGSKA (reference sequence). CDR3 bases: TGCAGTGCTCGAGCGGACAGACTTCCCTACGAGCAGTACTTC. The encoded protein is CSARADRLPYEQYF.

V usage is TRBV29-1 and J usage is TRBJ1-1; a possible D gene is TRBD1 (6 bases). Trimming shortened V by 8 bases and J by 0 bases, and 16 bases separated the two germline ends. CDR1 and CDR2 (germline): SQVTM, ANQGSEA. This CDR3 comprises 14 residues. CDR3 residues: CSSTGSAMNTEAFF. CDR3 DNA: TGCAGCTCTACAGGGTCTGCCATGAACACTGAAGCTTTCTTT.

This clonotype has just a few counts. The chain links TRBV27 to TRBJ1-1; 11 bases map to TRBD1. Germline CDR1 and CDR2: MNHEY and SMNVEV (reference sequence). Germline trimming cut 4 bases from V and 5 bases from J; bases unmatched to any gene: 9. The CDR3 totals 16 residues. CDR3 sequence reads: CASSSNPGTGGTEAFF. In DNA, the CDR3 is TGTGCCAGCAGTTCCAACCCCGGGACAGGGGGGACTGAAGCTTTCTTT.

CDR3 protein: CASSVAGTGGGNEQFF. For the CDR3, the DNA is TGTGCCAGCAGCGTAGCAGGGACAGGGGGGGGGAATGAGCAGTTCTTC. The chain employs TRBV9 and TRBJ2-1; TRBD1 aligns across 11 bases. With 0 bases clipped from V and 7 bases from J, the junction kept 6 bases outside the gene matches. The germline V gene has CDR1 SGDLS and CDR2 YYNGEE. The CDR3 sequence is 16 residues long.

V usage is TRBV2 and J usage is TRBJ2-1, with 13 positions matching TRBD2. The V segment lost 7 bases and the J segment 3 bases; nucleotides outside the gene matches: 21. CDR3 length equals 21 residues. The germline V gene encodes CDR1 SNHLY and CDR2 FYNNEI. The CDR3 spells CASIALGLAGLSGGLYNEQFF. The DNA of the CDR3 is TGTGCCAGCATTGCGCTGGGACTAGCGGGGTTAAGTGGGGGCCTCTACAATGAGCAGTTCTTC. The full variable domain, rest sourced from reference TRBV2 and TRBJ2-1, is EPEVTQTPSHQVTQMGQEVILRCVPISNHLYFYWYRQILGQKVEFLVSFYNNEISEKSEIFDDQFSVERPDGSNFTLKIRSTKLEDSAMYFCASIALGLAGLSGGLYNEQFFGPGTRLTVL.

The chain uses TRBV24-1 and TRBJ1-1; perhaps TRBD1 as D (5 bases). Germline V gene sequence: CDR1 KGHDR, CDR2 SFDVKD. The CDR3 covers 12 residues. V lost 3 bases and J lost 10, with 11 bases in between. CDR3 amino acids: CATSDAGPRAFF. The CDR3 DNA follows: TGTGCCACCAGTGATGCGGGGCCTCGAGCTTTCTTT.

The V call is TRBV5-4, the J call TRBJ1-2, with a tentative D call TRBD1 (6 bases). V was cut by 4 bases and J by 7 bases, with 14 bases left in between. Germline assignment: CDR1 SGHNT and CDR2 YYREEE (reference sequence). The CDR3 runs 13 residues. The CDR3 sequence: CASSQGGNGGYTF. The CDR3 DNA sequence: TGTGCCAGCAGCCAAGGGGGTAATGGTGGCTACACCTTC. The complete variable domain, with remaining parts taken from reference TRBV5-4 and TRBJ1-2, reads ETGVTQSPTHLIKTRGQQVTLRCSSQSGHNTVSWYQQALGQGPQFIFQYYREEENGRGNFPPRFSGLQFPNYSSELNVNALELDDSALYLCASSQGGNGGYTFGSGTRLTVV.

This clonotype was counted between two and nine times. The rearrangement links TRBV20-1 to TRBJ1-1; a possible D gene is TRBD1 (5 bases). The germline gives CDR1 DFQATT, CDR2 SNEGSKA (reference sequence). V dropped 1 base and J dropped 0 bases, with 9 bases sitting between them. The CDR3 is 14 residues long. The chain's CDR3 is CSARVGGMNTEAFF. The DNA for the CDR3 is TGCAGTGCTAGAGTCGGGGGGATGAACACTGAAGCTTTCTTT.

This clonotype was found a few times. The chain is built from TRBV2 and TRBJ2-5; D is unclear. The CDR3 runs 13 residues. The V gene's germline CDR1 is SNHLY and CDR2 FYNNEI. V was trimmed by 7 bases and J by 3 bases, leaving 12 bases between them. CDR3 bases: TGTGCCAGCAAGACTGGCACCGAAGAGACCCAGTACTTC. Its protein product is CASKTGTEETQYF.

V usage is TRBV18 and J usage is TRBJ2-7, with 7 bases fitting TRBD1. The CDR3 sequence is 14 residues long. Germline CDR1 reads KGHSH; CDR2 reads LQKENI. After removal of 6 bases from V and 2 bases from J, the junction contained 7 bases not matched to a gene. In nucleotides, the CDR3 is TGTGCCAGCTCCCGCGACAGGGACACCTACGAGCAGTACTTC. Its translation: CASSRDRDTYEQYF.

J is TRBJ1-1 and V is TRBV5-5; unclear D gene. The germline V gene has CDR1 SGHKS and CDR2 YYEKEE (reference sequence). This CDR3 region has 14 residues. Trimming took 0 bases from V and 1 from J, leaving 7 bases between them. The CDR3 here is CASSLALWNTEAFF. CDR3 nucleotide sequence: TGTGCCAGCAGCTTGGCCCTATGGAACACTGAAGCTTTCTTT.

This chain uses TRBV7-2 with TRBJ1-1; 10 nucleotides agree with TRBD1. Trimming at V came to 5 bases and at J to 4 bases, leaving 10 bases not matched to a gene. The germline V gene encodes CDR1 SGHTA and CDR2 FQGNSA. The CDR3 contains 16 residues. CDR3 region: CASSPDRGRLGTEAFF. DNA of the CDR3: TGTGCCAGCAGCCCGGACAGGGGGAGATTGGGCACTGAAGCTTTCTTT.

The chain combines TRBV2 with TRBJ1-2; TRBD1 might be the D (5 bases). V gave up 7 bases and J gave up 6 bases, with 15 bases separating them. Looked up from germline, CDR1 is SNHLY and CDR2 is FYNNEI. This CDR3 region has 13 residues. The chain's CDR3 is CASKGETVHGYTF. In DNA, the CDR3 is TGTGCCAGCAAGGGAGAGACAGTTCATGGCTACACCTTC.

The chain employs TRBV6-2 or TRBV6-3 and TRBJ2-4; 8 nucleotides align to TRBD2. This CDR3 has 16 amino acids. Germline lookup yields CDR1 MNHEY and CDR2 SVGEGT. The V and J ends lost 6 bases and 1 base, in that order; junction bases with no gene match: 8. Here the CDR3 DNA reads TGTGCCAGCAGCTTCCTAGCGGGCGCCGCCAAAAACATTCAGTACTTC. Residues: CASSFLAGAAKNIQYF.

This chain uses TRBV2 with TRBJ1-6; D is ambiguous. The CDR3 consists of 15 residues. Germline V gives CDR1 SNHLY, CDR2 FYNNEI. Between the trimmed V and J ends, which lost 6 bases and 1 base, there was a span of 10 bases. For the CDR3, the DNA is TGTGCCAGCAGCTCCGGTGGGTCCTATAATTCACCCCTCCACTTT. Amino acids: CASSSGGSYNSPLHF.

The V gene is TRBV12-3 or TRBV12-4, the J gene TRBJ2-7; 9 nucleotides match TRBD1. This CDR3 is built from 14 residues. With 5 bases clipped from V and 2 bases from J, the junction kept 4 bases outside the gene matches. The CDR3 loop reads CASSIGTGTYEQYF. As DNA, the CDR3 is TGTGCCAGCAGTATAGGGACAGGGACCTACGAGCAGTACTTC.

The genes are TRBV11-3 and TRBJ1-5; TRBD1 aligns across 8 bases. The CDR3 spans 13 residues. Germline CDR1 and CDR2: SGHNT and YENEEA. Trimming at V came to 6 bases and at J to 5 bases, leaving 3 bases not matched to a gene. The CDR3 region is CASSSTGDQPQHF. For the CDR3, the DNA is TGTGCCAGCAGTTCGACAGGGGATCAGCCCCAGCATTTT.

This clonotype appeared many times. The CDR3 DNA follows: TGCAGTGCTAGCGGGGAATATGGCTACACCTTC. Protein: CSASGEYGYTF. V is TRBV20-1 and J is TRBJ1-2; no definite D call. Germline V gives CDR1 DFQATT, CDR2 SNEGSKA (reference sequence). Trimming took off 3 bases at V and 5 bases at J, with 7 bases between the two ends. This CDR3 comprises 11 residues.

This clonotype has ten or more counts. This chain uses TRBV5-1 with TRBJ2-3, with D perhaps TRBD2 (6 bases). The V gene's germline CDR1 is SGHRS and CDR2 YFSETQ. This CDR3 is built from 15 residues. V gave up 4 bases and J gave up 6 bases, with 18 bases separating them. The CDR3 here is CASSPGGVPGDTQYF. CDR3 in DNA: TGCGCCAGCAGCCCCGGCGGGGTCCCCGGGGATACGCAGTATTTT.

The chain joins TRBV28 to TRBJ2-2; tentative D call: TRBD1 (5 bases). The CDR3 loop spans 15 amino acids. From germline, CDR1 is MDHEN and CDR2 SYDVKM. Trimming left V 7 bases short and J 6 bases short, with 18 bases between. CDR3 region: CASKRDSDLPGELFF. CDR3 DNA sequence: TGTGCCAGCAAGCGCGACAGTGATCTACCCGGGGAGCTGTTTTTT.